This T cell receptor (beta chain) emerged from a study of Ad26.COV2.S vaccination and SARS-CoV-2 variants (dated by TCRdb to the early 2020s). Regarding the complete study: Vaccine-arm donors came from COV1001, a multicentre, randomized, double-blind, placebo-controlled phase I-IIa trial of Ad26.COV2.S in healthy adults. Investigators remained blinded to trial group allocation during experiments and outcome assessment. Trial participants were randomized into five groups of five, in which low-dose or high-dose Ad26.COV2.S was given once or twice, or placebo was given on both occasions. The specificity and breadth of SARS-CoV-2-reactive T cell receptors after Ad26.COV2.S vaccination were assessed by TCRbeta repertoire sequencing. Ad26.COV2.S was administered intramuscularly at 5 x 10^10 or 1 x 10^11 viral particles, either as a single shot or as two shots given 56 days apart. A total of 32 samples were included in the TCR-sequenced set, comprising about 20 Ad26.COV2.S vaccine recipients, 5 placebo recipients and 8 SARS-CoV-2 convalescent individuals.

Results the study describes overall, beyond this receptor: The authors noted that the TCR breadth and depth analyses may have underestimated total T cell responses. Compared with placebo recipients, Ad26.COV2.S recipients showed higher spike-specific TCR breadth (P = 0.0014). After vaccination, spike-specific CD8+ and CD4+ T cell responses were reported to show substantial breadth. The study lacked the statistical power to compare responses across vaccine doses or regimens. Comparable non-spike TCR breadth was observed between vaccine and placebo recipients, consistent with only spike being contained in the vaccine.

The sample's treatment or condition label, in plain terms: 19 received Ad26.COV2.S at low or high dose, single or two shots; roughly five received placebo; per-sample allocation not given. For vaccine and placebo recipients, repertoires were sequenced using samples collected on day 63 after the first injection. Cohort 1b enrolled about two dozen adults aged 18-55 years at a single site in Boston, USA, between 29 July and 7 August 2020. Ad26.COV2.S was a replication-incompetent adenovirus type 26 vector that expressed a prefusion-stabilized SARS-CoV-2 spike protein derived from the original Wuhan strain. TCRbeta CDR3 regions were sequenced with the immunoSEQ Assay. After extraction, genomic DNA underwent amplification by bias-controlled multiplex PCR, followed by high-throughput sequencing. The source study handled its data this way. To quantify the absolute abundance of each unique TCRbeta CDR3 region, sequences were collapsed and filtered. T cell fraction was estimated by normalizing TCRbeta template counts to usable DNA, which was measured by amplifying reference genes present in all nucleated cells. Repertoire TCRs were annotated as SARS-CoV-2-specific by exact matching of V gene, CDR3 amino acid sequence and J gene to a known reactive TCR set. The reference SARS-CoV-2 TCR set was derived from MIRA and filtered for enrichment in COVID-19-positive ImmuneCODE repertoires, a step that removed public or cross-reactive TCRs. Based on the MIRA antigens, annotated TCRs were further analysed at the level of specific ORF or position within ORF. Breadth was defined as the number of annotated unique rearrangements divided by the total number of unique productive rearrangements, and depth was defined as the summed frequency of the annotated unique rearrangements. Two-sided Wilcoxon rank-sum tests were used to compare TCR breadth between groups. TCRdb mirrors the immuneACCESS table, restricted to in-frame sequences. Some clones are absent from its copies; in checked studies, under half trace to an unresolved V gene, and the reason for the others is unknown. The V and J calls and clone size are taken from that table; D and trimming were inferred from the DNA. This sample comprises approximately 420,000 clones, 88% of them detected only once. About 3.5% of the sample is taken by the ten largest.

The CDR3 measures 12 amino acids from cysteine to phenylalanine. Only the CDR3 DNA stays, 36 bases, in frame from base 1. V gives up 5 bases and J gives up 5 bases, and the segment between their germline ends measures 7 bases. Notes on this clone: There is no known antigen for this receptor. No base quality information exists; no much larger clone differs at one position.

The chain is encoded by TRBV12-3 or TRBV12-4 joined to TRBJ2-1; no confident D gene assignment can be made. The starting material was peripheral blood, obtained in a trial of Ad26.COV2.S vaccine versus placebo. The clonotype comes from a person between 18 and 60 years old who received the Ad26.COV2.S COVID-19 vaccine or a placebo. The sequence in DNA is TGTGCCAGCAGTCGACTGGACAATGAGCAGTTCTTC. Its coded protein is CASSRLDNEQFF.